The T cell receptor beta chain under discussion was sequenced for a study of blood T cell repertoires in COVID-19. Libraries were prepared by immunoSEQ multiplex PCR; TCRdb keeps only in-frame clonotypes and omits some of them. The profile shows just over 300,000 clones, around 92% of them singletons. Unmatched junction bases numbered 8, after V lost 2 bases and J lost 8 bases. Germline values: CDR1 MNHNS, CDR2 SASEGT. The CDR3 totals 16 residues. Sequenced material: peripheral blood. V and J are TRBV6-1 and TRBJ2-2; TRBD1 matches 10 bases. This sequence originates from a young woman with COVID-19, enrolled during active disease. The CDR3 spells CASSERDRQGAGELFF. CDR3 nucleotide sequence: TGTGCCAGCAGTGAAAGGGATAGACAGGGGGCAGGGGAGCTGTTTTTT.